What follows are 2 T cell receptor beta chains derived from one specimen sequenced in a study of circulating and synovial CD4+ cells in juvenile arthritis. Here immunoSEQ multiplex PCR was the method, and the copy in TCRdb shows in-frame clones only, minus some. Of 36,000 or so clones in the sample, just under 95% were seen once. Sequencing was performed on CD4+ T cells from blood. The origin of the receptors is a human donor with juvenile idiopathic arthritis.

V gene TRBV5-5 combines with J gene TRBJ1-4; D is possibly TRBD1 (5 bases). Per the germline V gene, CDR1 is SGHKS and CDR2 is YYEKEE (reference sequence). The length of the CDR3 is 12 residues. Trimming took 1 base from V and 14 from J, leaving 12 bases between them. CDR3 DNA: TGTGCCAGCAGCTTGTCCGGGGGTGGCCTGTTTTTT. Amino acid sequence: CASSLSGGGLFF.

This chain uses TRBV20-1 with TRBJ1-2, with a possible D match to TRBD1 (5 bases). The CDR3 runs 11 residues. In germline, CDR1 is DFQATT, CDR2 SNEGSKA (reference sequence). V was pared by 4 bases and J by 6 bases, with 9 bases between. The CDR3 loop is CSAIGGDGYTF. For the CDR3, the DNA is TGCAGTGCTATCGGGGGGGATGGCTACACCTTC.